This is a list of T cell receptor gamma chains from one sample in a study of intestinal T cells in coeliac disease. TCRdb re-processed the multiplex PCR reads via CATT. The table includes 2,000 to 3,000 gamma-chain clones, roughly 41% detected once. The sequenced sample consisted of a duodenal biopsy. These receptors came from a human donor with celiac disease. The CDR3 runs from the conserved cysteine through the conserved F or W. Where a row states a size, it is once, few, many or the class of an expanded clone; other rows omit it.

v_call,j_call,clone_size,cdr3_nt,cdr3_aa
TRGV3,TRGJ1/TRGJ2,-,TGTGCCACCTGGGACAAGAATTATTATAAGAAACTCTTT,CATWDKNYYKKLF
TRGV9,TRGJ1/TRGJ2,-,TGTGCCTTGTGGGAGGCGCTGGGGAAGAAACTCTTT,CALWEALGKKLF
TRGV9,TRGJ1/TRGJ2,few,TGTGCCTTGTGGGACCTCCTTTATTATAAGAAACTCTTT,CALWDLLYYKKLF
TRGV8,TRGJP2,-,TGTGCCACCTGGGGGGACGTGATTGGGATCAAGACGTTT,CATWGDVIGIKTF
TRGV2,TRGJ1/TRGJ2,few,TGTGCCACCTGGGACGGGCCGAAATATTATAAGAAACTCTTT,CATWDGPKYYKKLF
TRGV2,TRGJ1/TRGJ2,large,TGTGCCACCTGGGACGGGCGTTATAAGAAACTCTTT,CATWDGRYKKLF
TRGV2,TRGJP2,-,TGTGCCACCTGGGACGGACCAAGTAGTGATTGGATCAAGACGTTT,CATWDGPSSDWIKTF
TRGV8,TRGJ1/TRGJ2,few,TGTGCCACCTGGGATGAGACTTATTATAAGAAACTCTTT,CATWDETYYKKLF
TRGV11,TRGJP1,-,TGTGCCTGCTGGATTAGGCACGTTAGGGGGCAAGGGACCTATACCACTGGTTGGTTCAAGATATTT,CACWIRHVRGQGTYTTGWFKIF
TRGV8,TRGJ1/TRGJ2,few,TGTGCCACCTGGGATCCCCTCCCTTATTATAAGAAACTCTTT,CATWDPLPYYKKLF
TRGV2,TRGJP2,-,TGTGCCACCTGGGGACGGGCCCGGGGAGGTAGTGATTGGATCAAGACGTTT,CATWGRARGGSDWIKTF
TRGV10,TRGJ1/TRGJ2,-,TGTGCTGCGTGGGATTGCCGCCGCAATTATTATAAGAAACTCTTT,CAAWDCRRNYYKKLF
TRGV8,TRGJP2,-,TGTGCCACCCTCGTACTGTGGGGGGTAGTGGATTGGATCAAGACGTTT,CATLVLWGVVDWIKTF
TRGV2,TRGJP2,-,TGTGCCACCTGGGACGGCCCTTGTGATTGGATCAAGACGTTT,CATWDGPCDWIKTF
TRGV2,TRGJP1,few,TGTGCCACCCGGGACGGTCTTAATTGGTTCAAGATATTT,CATRDGLNWFKIF
TRGV4,TRGJ1/TRGJ2,-,TGTGCCACCTGGGAGGGGGGGGATTATTATTATAAGAAACTCTTT,CATWEGGDYYYKKLF
TRGV2,TRGJP2,-,TGTGCCACTGGGACGATTGGCGGTAGTGATTGGATCAAGACGTTT,CATGTIGGSDWIKTF
TRGV2,TRGJ1/TRGJ2,-,TGTGCCACCTGGGGTCCACTTTATTATAAGAAACTCTTT,CATWGPLYYKKLF
TRGV2,TRGJP1,-,TGTGCCACCTGGGACGGGCACACTGGTTGGCTCAAGATATTT,CATWDGHTGWLKIF
TRGV4,TRGJ1/TRGJ2,-,TGTGCCACCCGGGATGGGCCATGGAATTATAAGAAACTCTTT,CATRDGPWNYKKLF
TRGV10,TRGJP1,-,TGTGCTGCGTGGGATGCCCGAGGAAATAGTTTTGCCACTGGTTGGTTCAAGATATTT,CAAWDARGNSFATGWFKIF
TRGV8,TRGJ1/TRGJ2,few,TGTGCCACCTGGGATATACCCTCAAACCTATCGAATTATTATAAGAAACTCTTT,CATWDIPSNLSNYYKKLF
TRGV2,TRGJP2,-,TGTGCCACCTGGGACCCTCCAAGGGGGAGTGATTGGATCAAGACGTTT,CATWDPPRGSDWIKTF
TRGV4,TRGJ1/TRGJ2,once,TGTGCCACCTGGGATGGTACGCTCACTGTCGGGAAGAAACTCTTT,CATWDGTLTVGKKLF
TRGV10,TRGJ1/TRGJ2,-,TGTGCTGCGGTGGGATTGGATGATTATAAGAAACTCTTT,CAAVGLDDYKKLF
TRGV2,TRGJ1/TRGJ2,large,TGTGCCACCTGGGACGTACGAAAGTATAAGAAACTCTTT,CATWDVRKYKKLF
TRGV10,TRGJ1/TRGJ2,few,TGTGCTGCGTGGCCGCGCCCGAATTATTATAAGAAACTCTTT,CAAWPRPNYYKKLF
TRGV3,TRGJ1/TRGJ2,-,TGTGCCACCTGGGACAGGCCGAGGGGAATTTATTATAAGAAACTCTTT,CATWDRPRGIYYKKLF
TRGV3,TRGJ1/TRGJ2,-,TGTGCCGACCTGGGACAGCCTTGTAAGAATTATTATAAGAAACTCTTT,CADLGQPCKNYYKKLF